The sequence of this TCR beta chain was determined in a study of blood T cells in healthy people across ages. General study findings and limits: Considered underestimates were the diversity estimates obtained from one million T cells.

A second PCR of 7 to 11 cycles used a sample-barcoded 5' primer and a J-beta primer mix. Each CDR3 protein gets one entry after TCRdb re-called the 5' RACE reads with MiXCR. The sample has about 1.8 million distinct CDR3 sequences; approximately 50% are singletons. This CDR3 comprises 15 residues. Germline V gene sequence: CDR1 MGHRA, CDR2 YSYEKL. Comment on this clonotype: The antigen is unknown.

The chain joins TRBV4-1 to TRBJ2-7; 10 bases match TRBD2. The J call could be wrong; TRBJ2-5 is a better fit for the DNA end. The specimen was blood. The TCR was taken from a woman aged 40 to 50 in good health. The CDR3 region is CASSRPSGGKETQYF. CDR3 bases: TGCGCCAGCAGCCGACCTAGCGGGGGAAAAGAGACCCAGTACTTC.